This T cell receptor (beta chain) was documented in a study of blood T cell repertoires in COVID-19. About the study: Specimens from acute and convalescent COVID-19 originated in the United States, Italy and Spain.

TCRdb keeps only in-frame clones here, not all; method: immunoSEQ multiplex PCR. The repertoire consists of about 72,000 clones, with 86% occurring once and the leading ten covering roughly 8.7%. This CDR3 is built from 15 residues. J gave up 7 bases and V 8 bases, and 14 bases lay outside the gene matches. CDR1 and CDR2 (germline): MNHEY, SVGAGI. The sample comprised peripheral blood. The genes are TRBV6-5 and TRBJ2-7; 10 nucleotides match TRBD1. The receptor's source is a man aged 25-45 years with acute or convalescent COVID-19. Here the CDR3 DNA reads TGTGCCAGCGGGACCCCGGGACAGGGGTATCGGGAGCAGTACTTC. Protein sequence: CASGTPGQGYREQYF.